Sequencing of this TCR beta chain was carried out in a study of T cell responses to AZD1222 COVID-19 vaccine. Assay used: immunoSEQ multiplex PCR; TCRdb lists only in-frame clones, some missing. Found here are about 78,000 clones, around four fifths of them singletons; the top ten hold 2.5% to 3.5%. The V end was cut by 0 bases, the J end by 4 bases, with 11 bases between. This CDR3 comprises 15 residues. Germline V lookup: CDR1 SGHRS, CDR2 YFSETQ. As concerns this clone: This CDR3 is also generated by other DNA sequences in the sample.

V and J are TRBV5-1 and TRBJ1-3, with D maybe TRBD1 (6 bases). The receptor comes from an adult in good health. The material was peripheral blood, obtained on day 0 of AZD1222 vaccination. For the CDR3, the DNA is TGCGCCAGCAGCTTGGAACAGGGCTCCGGAAACACCATATATTTT. Translation gives CASSLEQGSGNTIYF.